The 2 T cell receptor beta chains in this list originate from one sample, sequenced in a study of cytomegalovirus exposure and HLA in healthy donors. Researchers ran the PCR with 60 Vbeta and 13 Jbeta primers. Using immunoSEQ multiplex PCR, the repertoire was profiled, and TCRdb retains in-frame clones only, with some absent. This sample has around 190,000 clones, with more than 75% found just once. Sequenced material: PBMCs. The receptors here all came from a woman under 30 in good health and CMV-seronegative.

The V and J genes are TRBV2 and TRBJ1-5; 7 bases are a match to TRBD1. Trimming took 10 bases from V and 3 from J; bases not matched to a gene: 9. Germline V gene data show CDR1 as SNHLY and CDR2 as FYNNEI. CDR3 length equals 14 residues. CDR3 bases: TGTGCCAAAGGGGTACAGGGGAACAATCAGCCCCAGCATTTT. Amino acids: CAKGVQGNNQPQHF. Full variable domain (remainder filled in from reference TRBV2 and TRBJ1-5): EPEVTQTPSHQVTQMGQEVILRCVPISNHLYFYWYRQILGQKVEFLVSFYNNEISEKSEIFDDQFSVERPDGSNFTLKIRSTKLEDSAMYFCAKGVQGNNQPQHFGDGTRLSIL.

CDR3 sequence: CAWGGDSGNTIYF. The CDR3 DNA sequence: TGTGCCTGGGGGGGGGACTCTGGAAACACCATATATTTT. The V call is TRBV30, the J call TRBJ1-3; D may be TRBD1 (5 bases). The CDR3 totals 13 residues. Trimming cost V 5 bases and J 0 bases, with 8 bases left between them. Germline lookup yields CDR1 GTSNPN and CDR2 SVGIG (reference sequence).